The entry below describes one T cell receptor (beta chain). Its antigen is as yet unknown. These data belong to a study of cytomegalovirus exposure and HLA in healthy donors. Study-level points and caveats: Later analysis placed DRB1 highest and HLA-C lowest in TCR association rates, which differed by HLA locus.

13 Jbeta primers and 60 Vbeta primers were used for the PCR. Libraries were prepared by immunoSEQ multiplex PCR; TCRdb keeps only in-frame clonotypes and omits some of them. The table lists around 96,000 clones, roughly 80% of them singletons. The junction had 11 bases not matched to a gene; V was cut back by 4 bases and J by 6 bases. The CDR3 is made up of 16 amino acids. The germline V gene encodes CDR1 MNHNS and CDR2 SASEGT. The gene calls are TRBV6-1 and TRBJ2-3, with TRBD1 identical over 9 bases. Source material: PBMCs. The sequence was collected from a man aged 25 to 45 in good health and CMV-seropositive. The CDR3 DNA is TGTGCCAGCAGTGCGGACAGGGGACGGGGGTCGGATACGCAGTATTTT. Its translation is CASSADRGRGSDTQYF.